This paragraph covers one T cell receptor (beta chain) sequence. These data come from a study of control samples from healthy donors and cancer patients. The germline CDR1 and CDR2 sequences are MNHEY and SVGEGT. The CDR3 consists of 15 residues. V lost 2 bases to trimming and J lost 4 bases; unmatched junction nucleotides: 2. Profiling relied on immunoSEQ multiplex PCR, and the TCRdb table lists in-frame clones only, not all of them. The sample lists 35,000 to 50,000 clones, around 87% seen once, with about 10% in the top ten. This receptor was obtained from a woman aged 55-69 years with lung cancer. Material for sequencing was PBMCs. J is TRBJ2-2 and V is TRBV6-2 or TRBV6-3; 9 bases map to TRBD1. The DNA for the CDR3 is TGTGCCAGCAGTTACGACAGGGGGGGCACCGGGGAGCTGTTTTTT. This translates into CASSYDRGGTGELFF.